This T cell receptor beta chain comes out of a study of shared clonotypes between healthy human individuals. Study-level background: Plates per donor: three CD4 naive, three CD4 memory, two CD8 naive, one CD8 memory.

Germline V gene lookup returns CDR1 MNHEY and CDR2 SMNVEV (reference sequence). Germline trimming cut 5 bases from V and 3 bases from J; bases unmatched to any gene: 6. This CDR3 comprises 15 residues. The repertoire was sequenced with immunoSEQ multiplex PCR; TCRdb's copy has only in-frame clones and lacks some. The repertoire holds millions of clones, with approximately 93% as singletons. This receptor was identified in a man between 18 and 35 years old in good health. Some clones in this sample may be carry-over from other donors' samples. The chain has TRBV27 and TRBJ2-1; 8 nucleotides match TRBD1. The sample consisted of naive CD4+ T cells from PBMCs. Noted subset: CD45RA+ positively selected. The CDR3 loop is CASSPGDRNYNEQFF. The CDR3 DNA sequence: TGTGCCAGCAGTCCGGGGGACAGGAACTACAATGAGCAGTTCTTC.